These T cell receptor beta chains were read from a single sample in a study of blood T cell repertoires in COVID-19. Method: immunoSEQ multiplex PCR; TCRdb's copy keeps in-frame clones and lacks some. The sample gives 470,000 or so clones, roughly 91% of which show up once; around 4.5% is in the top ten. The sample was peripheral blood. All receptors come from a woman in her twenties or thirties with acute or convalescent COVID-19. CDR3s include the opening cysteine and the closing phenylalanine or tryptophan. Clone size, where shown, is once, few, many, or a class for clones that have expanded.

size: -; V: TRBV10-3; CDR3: CAISESRGGTLNSNQPQHF
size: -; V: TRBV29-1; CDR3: CSVEGRANTEAFF
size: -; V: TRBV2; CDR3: CASGAGGGTDTQYF
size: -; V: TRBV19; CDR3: CASSTQQGASGETQYF
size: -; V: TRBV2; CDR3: CASSETGGSTDTQYF
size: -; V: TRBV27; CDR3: CASSTQSDTQYF
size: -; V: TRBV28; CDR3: CASSSSYGYTF
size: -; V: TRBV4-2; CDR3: CASSQDLAGNYGYTF
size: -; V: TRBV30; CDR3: CACVTGLNGYTF
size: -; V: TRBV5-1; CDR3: CASSPEGGGFYNEQFF
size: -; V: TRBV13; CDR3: CASSRRAGGVQVQYF
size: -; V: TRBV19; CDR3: CASSEGRMNTEAFF
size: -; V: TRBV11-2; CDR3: CASSLDREAEYF
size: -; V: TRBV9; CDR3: CASSAGDGQYGYTF
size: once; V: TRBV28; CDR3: CASSLMGGPKNIQYF
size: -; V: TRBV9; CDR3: CASSVWDRGDEQYF
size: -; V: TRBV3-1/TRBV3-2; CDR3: CASSRRDRGYTGELFF
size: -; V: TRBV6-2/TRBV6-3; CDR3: CASSWGLRTYGYTF
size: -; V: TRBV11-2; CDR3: CASSSPRGISYNEQFF
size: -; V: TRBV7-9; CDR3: CASSSPQGSGETQYF
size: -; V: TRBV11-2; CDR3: CASSLTVTGNYEQFF
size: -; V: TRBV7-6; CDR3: CASSLGRDEQFF
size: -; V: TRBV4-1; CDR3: CASSLPWPSGNTIYF
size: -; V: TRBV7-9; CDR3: CASSQQGPISEAFF
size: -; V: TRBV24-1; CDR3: CATSLNNEQFF
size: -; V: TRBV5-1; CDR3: CASSPTSGEETQYF
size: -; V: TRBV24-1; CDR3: CATSDRIVGASSYNEQFF
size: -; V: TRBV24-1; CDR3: CATSARYQETQYF
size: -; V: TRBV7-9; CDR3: CASSPTRDEQYF
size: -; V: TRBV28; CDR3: CASSAHRGGDLDTDTQYF
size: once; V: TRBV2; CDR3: CASKPGVINYGYTF
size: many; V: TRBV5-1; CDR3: CASSLGLGQGNSPLHF
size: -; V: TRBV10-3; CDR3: CAISVSVQETQYF
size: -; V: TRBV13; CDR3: CASSLGSLKIYTEAFF
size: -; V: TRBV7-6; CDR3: CASSLGDTAYEQYF
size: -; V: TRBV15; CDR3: CATSWGTGGTEQYF
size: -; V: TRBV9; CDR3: CASSVGSGGARNSPLHF
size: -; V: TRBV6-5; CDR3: CASTRKDRAGQPQHF
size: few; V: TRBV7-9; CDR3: CASSSSRQGSYNMNTEAFF
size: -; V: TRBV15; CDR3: CATSREPGQGTYTF
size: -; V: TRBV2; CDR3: CASSEAGTGMAYEQYF
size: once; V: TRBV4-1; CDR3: CASSLGGGEQFF
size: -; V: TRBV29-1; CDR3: CSVEDLSRMNTEAFF
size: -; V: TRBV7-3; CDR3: CASSQAAGVGNTQYF
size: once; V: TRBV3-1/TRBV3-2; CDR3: CASSQRDRTSSYEQYF
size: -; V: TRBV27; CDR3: CASTTAGASYNEQFF
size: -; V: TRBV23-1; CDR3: CASSQSCGELSGNTIYF
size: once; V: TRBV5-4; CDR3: CASSDAGSSYNSPLHF
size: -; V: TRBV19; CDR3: CASSTRLAGRDEQYF
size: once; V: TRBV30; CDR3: CAWSEVGGNTQYF
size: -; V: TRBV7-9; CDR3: CASNPSGVRGYTF